This is a list of T cell receptor beta chains from one sample in a study of shared clonotypes between healthy human individuals. Profiling relied on immunoSEQ multiplex PCR, and the TCRdb table lists in-frame clones only, not all of them. This sample has under 1,100,000 clones; more than 65% occur once, and the top ten carry roughly 1.5%. What was sequenced was memory CD4+ T cells sorted from blood. The origin of the receptors is a man aged 18 to 29 in good health. The CDR3 runs from the conserved cysteine through the conserved F or W.

CDR3 protein: CSVADRVTQETQYF; V gene: TRBV29-1; J gene: TRBJ2-5
CDR3 protein: CSAPGQGGGYTF; V gene: TRBV29-1; J gene: TRBJ1-2
CDR3 protein: CASSEGDRQPQHF; V gene: TRBV10-2; J gene: TRBJ1-5
CDR3 protein: CASSYSINPYEQYF; V gene: TRBV6-5; J gene: TRBJ2-7
CDR3 protein: CAWSRVFTVRTEAFF; V gene: TRBV30; J gene: TRBJ1-1
CDR3 protein: CASSISRFNEKLFF; V gene: TRBV19; J gene: TRBJ1-4
CDR3 protein: CASSRDGVLLNTEAFF; V gene: TRBV7-9; J gene: TRBJ1-1
CDR3 protein: CASSRTGMGPYSNQPQHF; V gene: TRBV7-2; J gene: TRBJ1-5
CDR3 protein: CASSLVGRTNYGYTF; V gene: TRBV5-4; J gene: TRBJ1-2
CDR3 protein: CASSLTRETQYF; V gene: TRBV5-1; J gene: TRBJ2-5
CDR3 protein: CASSLLLAGDTQYF; V gene: TRBV4-3; J gene: TRBJ2-3
CDR3 protein: CASSEDRGTTNEKLFF; V gene: TRBV6-1; J gene: TRBJ1-4
CDR3 protein: CASSAVRAQLSGELFF; V gene: TRBV6-1; J gene: TRBJ2-2
CDR3 protein: CASSPARGQGYTF; V gene: TRBV18; J gene: TRBJ1-2
CDR3 protein: CASSGRTVLNTEAFF; V gene: TRBV6-1; J gene: TRBJ1-1
CDR3 protein: CASSMTSRGGETQYF; V gene: TRBV7-2; J gene: TRBJ2-5
CDR3 protein: CASSDGLSTDTQYF; V gene: TRBV5-1; J gene: TRBJ2-3
CDR3 protein: CASSLEVSGNTIYF; V gene: TRBV7-2; J gene: TRBJ1-3
CDR3 protein: CAIGQGREQFF; V gene: TRBV6-1; J gene: TRBJ2-1
CDR3 protein: CASSPGIRVGTDTQYF; V gene: TRBV5-1; J gene: TRBJ2-3
CDR3 protein: CASSFSVGNYGYTF; V gene: TRBV7-2; J gene: TRBJ1-2
CDR3 protein: CASREQGRDTGELFF; V gene: TRBV2; J gene: TRBJ2-2
CDR3 protein: CAWSVLAWEKLFF; V gene: TRBV30; J gene: TRBJ1-4
CDR3 protein: CASSSLSSYNEQFF; V gene: TRBV9; J gene: TRBJ2-1
CDR3 protein: CASRGATGPNEQFF; V gene: TRBV27; J gene: TRBJ2-1
CDR3 protein: CASSTGTGFNEQYF; V gene: TRBV7-9; J gene: TRBJ2-7